The next 8 T cell receptor beta chains were all read from a single sample in a study of T cell repertoires in ileal Crohn's disease. The repertoire was sequenced with immunoSEQ multiplex PCR; TCRdb's copy has only in-frame clones and lacks some. The sample holds approximately 5,000 clones, more than 70% seen once. Sequences were obtained from ileal tissue. These receptors were obtained from an adult with Crohn's disease.

Here the CDR3 DNA reads TGTGCCAGCAGCTACCTCCGGGACGAGCAGTACTTC. Its translation is CASSYLRDEQYF. The chain couples TRBV7-9 to TRBJ2-7; D gene unclear. V lost 4 bases and J lost 5, with 9 bases in between. This CDR3 has 12 residues. CDR1 is SEHNR, CDR2 FQNEAQ, per germline (reference sequence).

The CDR3 coding sequence is TGTGCCAGTAGTATAGAGGAGAATTCACCCCTCCACTTT. It translates to CASSIEENSPLHF. The chain couples TRBV19 to TRBJ1-6; no definite D call. The CDR3 consists of 13 residues. V lost 0 bases and J lost 7, with 4 bases in between. Per the germline V gene, CDR1 is LNHDA and CDR2 is SQIVND (reference sequence).

The chain uses TRBV6-1 and TRBJ2-7; 7 positions match TRBD1. The CDR3 covers 13 residues. The V and J ends lost 6 bases and 3 bases, in that order; junction bases with no gene match: 5. Germline CDR1 is MNHNS and CDR2 is SASEGT. In DNA form, the CDR3 reads TGTGCCAGCAGGATGGACAGGATCTACGAGCAGTACTTC. This codes for CASRMDRIYEQYF.

For this clone: Other DNA sequences in this specimen translate into the identical CDR3. The V gene is TRBV27, the J gene TRBJ2-7, with D possibly matching TRBD1 (5 bases). Per germline, CDR1 MNHEY and CDR2 SMNVEV (reference sequence). V was trimmed by 2 bases and J by 4 bases, leaving 9 bases between them. The CDR3 contains 13 residues. As DNA, the CDR3 is TGTGCCAGCAGTTTAGAGGCAGGGTACGAGCAGTACTTC. Translating gives CASSLEAGYEQYF.

The chain couples TRBV5-1 to TRBJ2-4; TRBD2 matches 8 bases. The CDR3 contains 15 residues. Trimming at V came to 5 bases and at J to 4 bases, leaving 8 bases not matched to a gene. Germline CDR1 reads SGHRS; CDR2 reads YFSETQ. CDR3 residues: CASSSGLAGKNIQYF. The CDR3 DNA sequence: TGCGCCAGCAGTTCCGGGTTAGCGGGAAAAAACATTCAGTACTTC.

This clone was seen a few times. The chain carries TRBV15 and TRBJ1-2; no definite D call. V was trimmed by 0 bases and J by 4 bases, leaving 12 bases between them. In germline, CDR1 is LNHNV, CDR2 YYDKDF (reference sequence). The CDR3 spans 15 residues. Here the CDR3 reads CATSRDHGIAYGYTF. CDR3 DNA: TGTGCCACCAGCAGAGACCACGGTATCGCCTATGGCTACACCTTC.

The chain carries TRBV5-6 and TRBJ2-7; TRBD2 is a possible D gene (5 bases). The CDR3 runs 14 residues. Germline lookup yields CDR1 SGHDT and CDR2 YYEEEE. Trimming removed 4 bases from V and 7 bases from J, with 18 bases in between. CDR3 DNA sequence: TGTGCCAGCAGCCCCTTGGCGGGCTCGTGGGAGCAGTACTTC. It codes for CASSPLAGSWEQYF.

V usage is TRBV6-5 and J usage is TRBJ1-4; TRBD1 is a possible D gene (5 bases). Germline V gene lookup returns CDR1 MNHEY and CDR2 SVGAGI. The CDR3 is made up of 13 amino acids. Trimming took 6 bases from V and 3 from J, leaving 8 bases between them. The chain's CDR3 is CASRDISNEKLFF. The CDR3 DNA follows: TGTGCCAGCAGGGACATTTCTAATGAAAAACTGTTTTTT.